Each of the 17 T cell receptor beta chains below was sequenced from the same sample in a study of shared clonotypes between healthy human individuals. Generated by immunoSEQ multiplex PCR, the TCRdb table keeps only in-frame clones and is missing some. This table holds about 2.1 million clones, around 95% found once. Positively selected for CCR7, the CD45RO-negative cells used as naive CD8 cells excluded terminally differentiated effector memory CD45RA+ cells. Material for sequencing was naive CD8+ T cells from PBMCs. Source of these receptors: a man between 18 and 35 years old in good health. Some clones in this sample may be carry-over from other donors' samples.

This chain links TRBV7-3 with TRBJ2-1; D is possibly TRBD2 (5 bases). This CDR3 has 15 amino acids. The germline V gene encodes CDR1 SGHTA and CDR2 FQGTGA. V lost 1 base, J lost 4 bases, and 11 bases lay in between. The CDR3, as DNA: TGTGCCAGCAGCTTAATGGGAACTAGTTACAATGAGCAGTTCTTC. Protein: CASSLMGTSYNEQFF.

The rearrangement uses TRBV4-1 and TRBJ2-2; 8 positions match TRBD2. Trimming cost V 3 bases and J 6 bases; bases outside gene matches: 15. The CDR3 contains 18 residues. Germline V gene sequence: CDR1 MGHRA, CDR2 YSYEKL. The CDR3 coding sequence is TGCGCCAGCAGCCAGGGCCTCGGAGGGCTAGCGGGTGCCGGGGAGCTGTTTTTT. Amino acid sequence: CASSQGLGGLAGAGELFF.

The J gene is TRBJ2-7, the V gene TRBV6-5; D is perhaps TRBD2 (5 bases). Germline-derived CDR1 and CDR2 are MNHEY and SVGAGI. V lost 4 bases and J 6 bases, leaving 16 bases between the germline ends. The CDR3 sequence is 14 residues long. CDR3 sequence (DNA): TGTGCCAGCAGTTTTTTCGAAAGAGGGTCCGAGCAGTACTTC. Protein sequence: CASSFFERGSEQYF.

V and J are TRBV10-3 and TRBJ2-1; 10 positions agree with TRBD2. Per germline, CDR1 ENHRY and CDR2 SYGVKD. This CDR3 contains 15 residues. J gave up 9 bases and V 3 bases, and 8 bases lay outside the gene matches. The CDR3 sequence is CAISESGREYSEQFF. The CDR3 DNA follows: TGTGCCATCAGTGAAAGCGGGAGGGAATACTCTGAGCAGTTCTTC.

The J gene is TRBJ1-1, the V gene TRBV19; no firm D call. V lost 7 bases and J lost 8, with 14 bases in between. CDR3 size: 12 residues. Germline assignment: CDR1 LNHDA and CDR2 SQIVND (reference sequence). CDR3 in DNA: TGTGCCAGTACCCGATGGCTGGACGAAGCTTTCTTT. As protein: CASTRWLDEAFF.

About this clone: The junction shows a germline mismatch at one end, possibly a read error. CDR3 region: CASASTRIGEQYF. The CDR3 bases are TGTGCCAGCGCCTCGACTAGAATCGGCGAGCAGTACTTC. The chain joins TRBV5-1 to TRBJ2-7, with D tentatively TRBD2 (6 bases). CDR3 length: 13 amino acids. Germline-derived CDR1 and CDR2 are SGHRS and YFSETQ.

J is TRBJ2-1 and V is TRBV15; tentatively, D is TRBD1 or TRBD2 (6 bases each). Per germline, CDR1 LNHNV and CDR2 YYDKDF (reference sequence). V lost 0 bases and J lost 9, with 15 bases in between. The CDR3 covers 15 residues. The CDR3 region is CATSRDRGGTLEQFF. CDR3 bases: TGTGCCACCAGCAGAGATCGCGGCGGGACACTTGAGCAGTTCTTC.

The chain employs TRBV7-9 and TRBJ2-2; D gene uncertain. Trimming removed 6 bases from V and 4 bases from J, with 15 bases in between. Germline V gene sequence: CDR1 SEHNR, CDR2 FQNEAQ (reference sequence). CDR3 length: 15 amino acids. CDR3 protein: CASRPGIGLTGELFF. CDR3 DNA: TGTGCCAGCAGGCCAGGCATCGGCCTCACCGGGGAGCTGTTTTTT.

The chain has TRBV11-2 and TRBJ2-5, with 12 bases lining up with TRBD2. The CDR3 has 16 amino acids. Germline-derived CDR1 and CDR2 are SGHAT and FQNNGV. With 4 bases clipped from V and 3 bases from J, the junction kept 6 bases outside the gene matches. The CDR3 sequence is CASSSGLAGGEETQYF. CDR3 nucleotides: TGTGCCAGCAGCTCGGGACTAGCGGGCGGAGAAGAGACCCAGTACTTC.

As regards this clone: The sample has other DNA sequences that encode this CDR3 too. The chain has TRBV27 and TRBJ1-1, with D possibly TRBD1 on 5 matching bases. With 3 bases removed from V and 5 bases from J, the gap between germline ends came to 10 bases. CDR3 length: 13 residues. The germline V gene has CDR1 MNHEY and CDR2 SMNVEV (reference sequence). This chain's CDR3 is CASSLGRTTEAFF. The CDR3 DNA sequence: TGTGCCAGCAGTTTGGGAAGGACAACTGAAGCTTTCTTT.

This clone was observed once. Other DNA sequences within the sample encode an identical CDR3. This sequence joins TRBV27 and TRBJ2-5; D may be TRBD1 (6 bases). This CDR3 contains 14 residues. CDR1 and CDR2 (germline): MNHEY, SMNVEV (reference sequence). V was pared by 3 bases and J by 0 bases, with 8 bases between. CDR3 coding DNA: TGTGCCAGCAGTTTGGACAGCTACCAAGAGACCCAGTACTTC. It yields the protein CASSLDSYQETQYF.

This rearrangement joins TRBV5-1 to TRBJ2-1; 10 bases agree with TRBD2. V gave up 3 bases and J gave up 3 bases; unmatched junction bases: 0. CDR3 size: 14 residues. Germline CDR1 is SGHRS and CDR2 is YFSETQ. The CDR3 sequence: CASSSSGGYNEQFF. The CDR3 DNA reads as TGCGCCAGCAGCTCTAGCGGGGGCTACAATGAGCAGTTCTTC.

This chain connects TRBV19 to TRBJ1-5; D gene unclear. V was clipped by 2 bases and J by 6 bases, with 11 bases between them. CDR3 length: 14 residues. Per the germline V gene, CDR1 is LNHDA and CDR2 is SQIVND (reference sequence). The CDR3 here is CASSILDLSQPQHF. The CDR3 coding sequence is TGTGCCAGTAGTATATTGGACTTGAGTCAGCCCCAGCATTTT.

V and J are TRBV9 and TRBJ2-7; 11 nucleotides match TRBD1. CDR3 length: 15 amino acids. Trimming removed 7 bases from V and 2 bases from J; junction bases left unmatched: 8. The germline V gene encodes CDR1 SGDLS and CDR2 YYNGEE. The CDR3 loop is CASGPSGQGAYEQYF. Written as DNA, the CDR3 is TGTGCCAGCGGCCCATCGGGACAGGGGGCCTACGAGCAGTACTTC.

J is TRBJ2-6 and V is TRBV27; D is perhaps TRBD1 or TRBD2 (5 bases each). The CDR3 totals 18 residues. The ends were cut back, 2 bases at V and 0 bases at J, with 14 bases in the middle. The germline CDR1 and CDR2 sequences are MNHEY and SMNVEV (reference sequence). CDR3 bases: TGTGCCAGCAGTTTACGAGGGGACGGACCCTCTGGGGCCAACGTCCTGACTTTC. The encoded protein is CASSLRGDGPSGANVLTF.

V and J are TRBV6-5 and TRBJ1-1; D is unclear. The CDR3 runs 14 residues. V gave up 7 bases and J gave up 4 bases, with 16 bases separating them. Germline V gene sequence: CDR1 MNHEY, CDR2 SVGAGI. CDR3 sequence reads: CASTLSSGSTEAFF. In DNA, the CDR3 is TGTGCCAGCACTCTATCCTCCGGGAGCACTGAAGCTTTCTTT.

This sequence joins TRBV5-5 and TRBJ1-3; 10 bases fit TRBD1. The V and J ends lost 4 bases and 2 bases, in that order; junction bases with no gene match: 3. This CDR3 comprises 15 residues. Germline V CDR1 and CDR2: SGHKS, YYEKEE (reference sequence). As DNA, the CDR3 is TGTGCCAGCAGCGACAGGGGGCCCCCTGGAAACACCATATATTTT. It specifies CASSDRGPPGNTIYF.